Listed here are 15 T cell receptor beta chains from one sample, sequenced in a study of cytomegalovirus exposure and HLA in healthy donors (TCRdb year 2017). The library was generated by the immunoSEQ multiplex PCR assay. TCRdb retrieved this table from immuneACCESS and kept in-frame rearrangements only. Not all clones are present; in checked studies, unresolved V genes account for under half, and no reason is known for the remainder. The sample data list 150,000 to 200,000 clones, and approximately 90% of these were observed just once. Jointly, the top ten make up 2.5% to 3.5% of the sample. The sequenced sample consisted of PBMCs. These receptors all stem from a man younger than 35 in good health and CMV-seronegative.

V is TRBV5-6 and J is TRBJ2-5; D is unresolved. The CDR3 spans 14 residues. Germline V gives CDR1 SGHDT, CDR2 YYEEEE. Trimming removed 0 bases from V and 5 bases from J, with 11 bases in between. The DNA for the CDR3 is TGTGCCAGCAGCTTGGCCAACAATTGGGAGACCCAGTACTTC. Its protein product is CASSLANNWETQYF. The entire variable domain, with the rest obtained from reference TRBV5-6 and TRBJ2-5, is as follows: DAGVTQSPTHLIKTRGQQVTLRCSPKSGHDTVSWYQQALGQGPQFIFQYYEEEERQRGNFPDRFSGHQFPNYSSELNVNALLLGDSALYLCASSLANNWETQYFGPGTRLLVL.

This chain links TRBV6-6 with TRBJ2-7; a weak D match, TRBD1 (6 bases). Looked up from germline, CDR1 is MNHNY and CDR2 is SVGAGI (reference sequence). This CDR3 comprises 12 residues. V was clipped by 6 bases and J by 5 bases, with 11 bases between them. The CDR3 DNA is TGTGCCAGCAGGGAACAGGGAAACGAGCAGTACTTC. Translation: CASREQGNEQYF.

The genes are TRBV6-6 and TRBJ1-2; D unresolved. This CDR3 has 11 amino acids. CDR1 and CDR2 from the germline V gene are MNHNY and SVGAGI (reference sequence). The V end lost 5 bases, the J end lost 8 bases, and 9 bases lay between the germline ends. The CDR3 nucleotides are TGTGCCAGCAGTCCCTCCGTGGGCTACACCTTC. Protein: CASSPSVGYTF.

The chain joins TRBV7-9 to TRBJ2-1; TRBD1 matches 7 bases. Germline V CDR1 and CDR2: SEHNR, FQNEAQ (reference sequence). The CDR3 totals 17 residues. J was trimmed by 0 bases and V by 5 bases; bases with no gene match: 10. The CDR3 protein is CASSPRQGESSYNEQFF. As DNA, the CDR3 is TGTGCCAGCAGCCCTAGACAGGGTGAGAGCTCCTACAATGAGCAGTTCTTC. The full variable domain, with the rest looked up from reference TRBV7-9 and TRBJ2-1, is DTGVSQNPRHKITKRGQNVTFRCDPISEHNRLYWYRQTLGQGPEFLTYFQNEAQLEKSRLLSDRFSAERPKGSFSTLEIQRTEQGDSAMYLCASSPRQGESSYNEQFFGPGTRLTVL.

The chain combines TRBV6-5 with TRBJ2-7, with TRBD2 identical over 10 bases. V lost 2 bases, J lost 4 bases, and 8 bases stayed unmatched. The germline V gene has CDR1 MNHEY and CDR2 SVGAGI. This CDR3 comprises 16 residues. CDR3 sequence: CASSYDPAGGSYEQYF. CDR3 bases: TGTGCCAGCAGTTACGACCCAGCGGGAGGGTCTTACGAGCAGTACTTC.

The chain is built from TRBV2 and TRBJ2-1; TRBD2 aligns across 12 bases. V shed 3 bases, J shed 2 bases, and the junction held 5 bases outside the gene matches. CDR3 length equals 17 residues. Germline V gene lookup returns CDR1 SNHLY and CDR2 FYNNEI. The CDR3 DNA reads TGTGCCAGCAGTGATCGGACTAGCGGGAAAGCCTACAATGAGCAGTTCTTC. This sequence encodes CASSDRTSGKAYNEQFF.

This clone was detected only a few times. V and J are TRBV5-1 and TRBJ2-2, with a weak D call TRBD1 (6 bases). The V gene lost 7 bases and the J gene lost 5 bases, with 12 bases spanning the gap. The CDR3 is 13 residues long. Looked up from germline, CDR1 is SGHRS and CDR2 is YFSETQ. Here the CDR3 reads CASGTGWTGELFF. The CDR3 coding sequence is TGCGCCAGCGGTACAGGGTGGACCGGGGAGCTGTTTTTT.

This chain links TRBV28 with TRBJ1-1, with D unclear. The CDR3 has 14 amino acids. Trimming cost V 2 bases and J 1 base, with 8 bases left between them. CDR1 and CDR2 (germline): MDHEN, SYDVKM. CDR3 coding DNA: TGTGCCAGCAGTTTAGCCGCGAGGAACACTGAAGCTTTCTTT. Protein product: CASSLAARNTEAFF.

This sequence joins TRBV2 and TRBJ1-2, with 8 bases lining up with TRBD1. The length of the CDR3 is 14 residues. The junction had 5 bases not matched to a gene; V was cut back by 6 bases and J by 2 bases. CDR1 is SNHLY and CDR2 is FYNNEI in the germline V gene. The CDR3 is CASRIQGANYGYTF. The CDR3 DNA is TGTGCCAGCAGAATTCAGGGGGCGAACTATGGCTACACCTTC.

This rearrangement joins TRBV6-5 to TRBJ1-5; D remains unclear. V lost 10 bases to trimming and J lost 2 bases, with 15 bases between them. CDR3 length: 14 amino acids. Looked up from germline, CDR1 is MNHEY and CDR2 is SVGAGI. This CDR3 is CATMTGLGNQPQHF. The CDR3 DNA reads as TGTGCCACCATGACGGGTTTAGGCAATCAGCCCCAGCATTTT.

The V and J genes are TRBV28 and TRBJ2-7, with 9 bases matching TRBD2. There are 17 residues in the CDR3. V shed 4 bases, J shed 0 bases, and the junction held 10 bases outside the gene matches. The V gene's germline CDR1 is MDHEN and CDR2 SYDVKM. CDR3 nucleotide sequence: TGTGCCAGCAGTTCCGGCTGGGGTAGCGGGAGCTCCTACGAGCAGTACTTC. Translating gives CASSSGWGSGSSYEQYF.

CDR3 loop: CASSTGTGIYEQYF. The CDR3 DNA reads TGTGCCAGCAGCACCGGGACAGGGATCTACGAGCAGTACTTC. The V gene is TRBV7-8, the J gene TRBJ2-7; 9 bases are shared with TRBD1. V was clipped by 5 bases and J by 3 bases; unmatched bases: 5. Germline V gene sequence: CDR1 SGHVS, CDR2 FQNEAQ. The CDR3 is 14 residues long.

In this sample, this clone turned up once. The CDR3 sequence is CASRRTGGGYGTEAFF. Written as DNA, the CDR3 is TGTGCCAGCAGAAGGACAGGGGGTGGATATGGCACTGAAGCTTTCTTT. This sequence joins TRBV25-1 and TRBJ1-1; 10 bases line up with TRBD1. The CDR3 length is 16 residues. Germline-derived CDR1 and CDR2 are MGHDK and SYGVNS. The junction had 11 bases not matched to a gene; V was cut back by 6 bases and J by 4 bases.

V gene TRBV6-4 combines with J gene TRBJ1-2, with 7 positions matching TRBD1. The trim removed 4 bases at V and 3 bases at J, leaving 2 bases unmatched. Germline loops: CDR1 MRHNA, CDR2 SNTAGT. The CDR3 covers 13 residues. The CDR3 nucleotides are TGTGCCAGCAGTGTCGGACAGGACTATGGCTACACCTTC. Protein: CASSVGQDYGYTF.

This chain links TRBV2 with TRBJ1-2; possible D gene TRBD1, 6 bases. The CDR3 spans 14 residues. In germline, CDR1 is SNHLY, CDR2 FYNNEI. V lost 9 bases, J lost 5 bases, and 19 bases lay in between. CDR3 nucleotides: TGTGCCAGTACTCGGGACAATTCGTATTATGGCTACACCTTC. It is translated as CASTRDNSYYGYTF.